This T cell receptor (beta chain) comes out of a study of blood T cell repertoires in COVID-19. About the research overall: Donors in the United States, Italy and Spain gave samples during acute or convalescent COVID-19. Sources were T cells, B-cell-depleted T cells, or PBMCs; the material itself was cDNA or gDNA.

In the original workflow: Estimated nucleated cell counts came from reference gene primer amplification. Clones were read by immunoSEQ multiplex PCR, and TCRdb kept only the in-frame ones, dropping some. The D gene and trimming were derived from the DNA, and the V and J assignments and clone size from that table. The repertoire holds about 80,000 clones, with 82% as singletons. The clonotype comes from a man of 80 years or more with acute or convalescent COVID-19. Source material: peripheral blood.

The CDR3 region has the DNA TGTGCCAGCAGCCGCCGAGGGGGCTCCACCATATATTTT. It encodes CASSRRGGSTIYF. The gene calls are TRBV5-6 and TRBJ1-3; TRBD1 matches 7 bases. Germline V gives CDR1 SGHDT, CDR2 YYEEEE. V was pared by 4 bases and J by 9 bases, with 7 bases of the junction left unmatched. This CDR3 is 13 amino acids long.